The clone carrying this TCR beta chain appeared a single time. Its antigen is not known. The data originate from a study of T cell responses to AZD1222 COVID-19 vaccine. TCRdb's copy holds only in-frame clones and misses some; the assay was immunoSEQ multiplex PCR. The table includes approximately 120,000 clones, about 90% detected once. General study results and limits: Clonal diversity was possibly underestimated; the donors were predominantly white British and more often female.

The CDR3 spans 15 residues. Germline V CDR1 and CDR2: SGHAT, FQNNGV. V lost 7 bases, J lost 7 bases, and 10 bases stayed unmatched. This chain links TRBV11-2 with TRBJ2-1, with TRBD2 matching over 10 bases. This receptor was identified in an adult in good health. The sample here was peripheral blood, taken on day 0 of AZD1222 vaccination. CDR3 DNA sequence: TGTGCCAGCACAAAGGGGTTAGCGGGAGGAAATGAGCAGTTCTTC. Translation gives CASTKGLAGGNEQFF.